This TCR beta chain stems from a study of blood T cell repertoires in COVID-19 (dated by TCRdb to the early 2020s). Study-wide context: The collaborator samples originated in the United States, Italy and Spain and spanned the acute and convalescent phases of COVID-19. Subjects who had been exposed to COVID-19, were actively infected with it, or had recovered from it provided the deeply sampled blood TCRbeta repertoires that made up the dataset. The material from the prospective study consisted of cDNA or gDNA derived from T cells, B-cell-depleted T cells, or PBMCs. Where available, HLA class I and class II types were taken from metadata supplied by the sample provider and were not determined by assay-based typing. Nearly every sample came with metadata listing a de-identified subject ID, COVID-19 status, age in years and sex. The samples were drawn from two sources: the first 160 participants of the ongoing ImmuneRACE study, and fewer than 1,500 subjects contributed by 6 global collaborators. A freely available public database, intended as a resource for researchers studying the immune response to SARS-CoV-2, is where the repertoires were released. Findings and caveats that apply to the study as a whole: How much clinical and demographic metadata was included differed by source and by participant, and the metadata was provided uncurated.

Collaborating institutions collected whole blood in K2EDTA tubes following their own protocols. For TCRbeta analysis, collaborators shipped samples as frozen whole blood, isolated PBMCs, or DNA extracted from either of those sample types. Notes on this clone: Its antigen target is currently unknown. Base qualities are not recorded, but no much larger clone differs from it by a single base.

Spanning cysteine to phenylalanine, the CDR3 consists of 15 amino acids. The kept DNA is CDR3 alone, 45 bases in frame from the first base. Relative to germline, V is 4 bases shorter and J is 6 bases shorter, with 19 bases between their ends. CDR1 and CDR2 (SGDLS, YYNGEE) derive from the germline V gene. TCRbeta CDR3 regions were amplified from genomic DNA by means of the immunoSEQ Assay, a bias-controlled multiplex PCR. The paper's processing steps were these. Within the assay, amplification of reference gene primers was used to estimate how many nucleated cells each sample contained. To quantify the absolute abundance of each unique TCRbeta CDR3 rearrangement, sequence reads were collapsed and filtered. For each sample, productive Simpson clonality was calculated by taking the square root of Simpson's diversity index across productive rearrangements. In its TCRdb copy, this immuneACCESS table keeps in-frame sequences only and misses some clones. Where compared with another copy, unresolved V genes explain less than half of these, and the others have no known cause. V, J and clone size derive from that table, while D and trimming were established from the DNA sequence. The sample table lists about 190,000 clones, about four fifths of them with a count of one. The top ten constitute about 6.9% of the sample.

The sequence was obtained from a man aged 55 to 70 with acute or convalescent COVID-19. The sequence links TRBV9 to TRBJ1-2; the D gene is unclear. Sequencing was performed on peripheral blood. The CDR3 region reads CASSPHGDGGNGYTF. In nucleotide form, the sequence is TGTGCCAGCAGCCCCCACGGGGATGGAGGGAATGGCTACACCTTC.